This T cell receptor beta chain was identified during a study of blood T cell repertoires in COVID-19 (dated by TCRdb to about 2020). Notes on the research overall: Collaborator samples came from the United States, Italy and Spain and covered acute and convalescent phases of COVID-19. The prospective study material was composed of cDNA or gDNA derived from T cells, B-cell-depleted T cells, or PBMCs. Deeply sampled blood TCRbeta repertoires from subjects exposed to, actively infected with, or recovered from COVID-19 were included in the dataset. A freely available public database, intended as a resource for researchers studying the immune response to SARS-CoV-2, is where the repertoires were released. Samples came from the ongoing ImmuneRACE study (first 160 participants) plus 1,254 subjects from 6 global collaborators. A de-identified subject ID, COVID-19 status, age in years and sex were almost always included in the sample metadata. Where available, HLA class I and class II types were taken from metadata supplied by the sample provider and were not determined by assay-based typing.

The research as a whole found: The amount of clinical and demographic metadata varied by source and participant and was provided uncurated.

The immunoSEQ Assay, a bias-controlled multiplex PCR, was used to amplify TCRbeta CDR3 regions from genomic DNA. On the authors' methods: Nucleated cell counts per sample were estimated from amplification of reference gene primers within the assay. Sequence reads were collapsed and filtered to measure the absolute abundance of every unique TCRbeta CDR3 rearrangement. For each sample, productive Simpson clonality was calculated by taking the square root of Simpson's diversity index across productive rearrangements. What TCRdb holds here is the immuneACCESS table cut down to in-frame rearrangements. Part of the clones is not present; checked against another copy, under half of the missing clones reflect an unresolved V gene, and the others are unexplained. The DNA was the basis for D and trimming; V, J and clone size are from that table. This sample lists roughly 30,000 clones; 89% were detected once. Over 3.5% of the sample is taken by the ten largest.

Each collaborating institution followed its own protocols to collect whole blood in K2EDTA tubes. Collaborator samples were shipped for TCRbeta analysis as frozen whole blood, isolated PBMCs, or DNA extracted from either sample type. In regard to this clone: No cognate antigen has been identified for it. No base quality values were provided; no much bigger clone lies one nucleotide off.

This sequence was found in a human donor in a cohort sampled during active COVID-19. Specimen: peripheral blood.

The DNA sequence is given as TGTGCCAGCAATACCGACAGGGCTCAGCCCCAGCATTTT. The encoded protein is CASNTDRAQPQHF. The chain uses TRBV6-5 and TRBJ1-5; 7 junctional bases match TRBD1. V loses 7 bases at its end and J loses 6 bases; junction bases beyond the gene matches: 6. There are 13 amino acids in the CDR3, from cysteine to phenylalanine inclusive. The kept DNA is CDR3 alone, 39 bases in frame from the first base. For CDR1 and CDR2, the germline V gene lists MNHEY and SVGAGI.